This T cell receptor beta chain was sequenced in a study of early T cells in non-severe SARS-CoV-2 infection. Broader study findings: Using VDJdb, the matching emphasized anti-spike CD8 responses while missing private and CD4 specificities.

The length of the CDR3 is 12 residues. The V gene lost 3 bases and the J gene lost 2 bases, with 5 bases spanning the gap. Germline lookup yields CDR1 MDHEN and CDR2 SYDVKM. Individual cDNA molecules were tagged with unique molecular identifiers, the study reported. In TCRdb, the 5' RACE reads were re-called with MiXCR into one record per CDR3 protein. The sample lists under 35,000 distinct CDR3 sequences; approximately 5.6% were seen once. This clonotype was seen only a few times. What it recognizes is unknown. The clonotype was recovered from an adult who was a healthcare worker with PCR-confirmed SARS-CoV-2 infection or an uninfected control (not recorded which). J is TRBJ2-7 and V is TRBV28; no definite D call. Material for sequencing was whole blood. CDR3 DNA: TGTGCCAGCAGTTTGGTCGCCTACGAGCAGTACTTC. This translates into CASSLVAYEQYF.